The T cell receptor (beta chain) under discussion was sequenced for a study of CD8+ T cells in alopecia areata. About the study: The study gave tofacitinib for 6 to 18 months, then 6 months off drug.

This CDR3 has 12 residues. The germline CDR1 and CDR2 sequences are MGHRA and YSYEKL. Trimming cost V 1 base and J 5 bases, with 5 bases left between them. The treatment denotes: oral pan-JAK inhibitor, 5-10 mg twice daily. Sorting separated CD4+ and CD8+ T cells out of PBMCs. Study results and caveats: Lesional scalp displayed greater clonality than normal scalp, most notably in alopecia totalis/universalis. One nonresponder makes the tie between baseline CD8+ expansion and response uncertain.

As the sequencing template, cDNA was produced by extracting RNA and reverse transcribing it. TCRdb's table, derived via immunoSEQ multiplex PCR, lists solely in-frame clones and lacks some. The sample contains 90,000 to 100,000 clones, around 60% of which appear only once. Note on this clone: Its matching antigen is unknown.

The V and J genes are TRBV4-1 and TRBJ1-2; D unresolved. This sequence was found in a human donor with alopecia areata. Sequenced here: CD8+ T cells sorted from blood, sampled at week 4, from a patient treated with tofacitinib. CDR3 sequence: CASSQVGYGYTF. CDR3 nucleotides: TGCGCCAGCAGCCAAGTGGGATATGGCTACACCTTC.